Listed here are 21 T cell receptor beta chains from one sample, sequenced in a study of T cell responses to AZD1222 COVID-19 vaccine. This table comes from immunoSEQ multiplex PCR, and its TCRdb copy is limited to in-frame clones, with some not included. The sample has around 100,000 clones, about four fifths seen once. The sample consisted of peripheral blood, taken on day 0 of AZD1222 vaccination. Source of these receptors: an adult in good health.

The chain links TRBV20-1 to TRBJ2-7; 7 bases match TRBD2. The V gene's germline CDR1 is DFQATT and CDR2 SNEGSKA (reference sequence). With V trimmed by 3 bases and J by 4 bases, 9 bases remained unmatched. There are 14 residues in the CDR3. CDR3 region: CSASDLAEIYEQYF. CDR3 bases: TGCAGTGCTAGTGACCTAGCGGAGATTTACGAGCAGTACTTC.

The chain couples TRBV6-2 or TRBV6-3 to TRBJ2-5; TRBD2 is a possible D gene (5 bases). This CDR3 region has 12 residues. V lost 5 bases and J 7 bases, leaving 11 bases between the germline ends. The germline CDR1 and CDR2 sequences are MNHEY and SVGEGT. The chain's CDR3 is CASSRVEGTQYF. As DNA, the CDR3 is TGTGCCAGCAGTCGGGTTGAGGGGACCCAGTACTTC.

The rearrangement uses TRBV3-1 (or the pseudogene TRBV3-2) and TRBJ2-3, with D possibly being TRBD1 or TRBD2 (6 bases each). V was pared by 4 bases and J by 2 bases, with 22 bases between. The CDR3 loop spans 18 amino acids. CDR1 LGHDT and CDR2 YNNKEL come from the germline V gene (reference sequence). CDR3 residues: CASSPAPWRGVNTDTQYF. Written as DNA, the CDR3 is TGTGCCAGCAGCCCCGCCCCGTGGAGGGGGGTTAACACAGATACGCAGTATTTT.

This chain joins TRBV5-4 and TRBJ2-3, with 12 nucleotides matching TRBD2. The germline gives CDR1 SGHNT, CDR2 YYREEE (reference sequence). With V trimmed by 4 bases and J by 2 bases, 5 bases remained unmatched. This CDR3 has 16 residues. CDR3 protein: CASSPGLAGSTDTQYF. The CDR3 DNA reads as TGTGCCAGCAGCCCCGGACTAGCGGGGTCCACAGATACGCAGTATTTT.

V and J are TRBV13 and TRBJ2-7, with TRBD2 as a possible D gene (5 bases). Per germline, CDR1 PRHDT and CDR2 FYEKMQ (reference sequence). Trimming shortened V by 5 bases and J by 4 bases, and 6 bases separated the two germline ends. CDR3 length equals 11 residues. CDR3 coding DNA: TGTGCCAGCAGCCCGGGGTACGAGCAGTACGTC. The encoded protein is CASSPGYEQYV.

The chain links TRBV2 to TRBJ2-7; 10 nucleotides match TRBD1. The germline gives CDR1 SNHLY, CDR2 FYNNEI. V lost 4 bases and J lost 5; bases outside the gene matches: 2. The CDR3 spans 13 residues. CDR3 nucleotides: TGTGCCAGCAGTGGACAGGGGGCCCACGAGCAGTACTTC. It yields the protein CASSGQGAHEQYF.

The rearrangement joins TRBV6-2 or TRBV6-3 to TRBJ1-2, with 8 bases fitting TRBD1. This CDR3 has 16 residues. CDR1 is MNHEY and CDR2 is SVGEGT in the germline V gene. The J segment lost 3 bases and the V segment lost 2 bases, leaving 8 bases of the junction unmatched. The CDR3 is CASSYLQGEHDYGYTF. As DNA, the CDR3 is TGTGCCAGCAGTTACCTACAGGGGGAACATGACTATGGCTACACCTTC.

The chain is built from TRBV11-3 and TRBJ2-1; 12 nucleotides match TRBD1. J gave up 7 bases and V 6 bases, and 4 bases lay outside the gene matches. CDR1 SGHNT and CDR2 YENEEA come from the germline V gene. The CDR3 is 14 residues long. The CDR3 DNA sequence: TGTGCCAGCAGGCCGGGACAGGGGGCAAATGAGCAGTTCTTC. Amino acid sequence: CASRPGQGANEQFF.

The gene calls are TRBV19 and TRBJ1-5, with TRBD1 identical over 7 bases. CDR3 length: 13 amino acids. Germline CDR1 and CDR2: LNHDA and SQIVND (reference sequence). V was pared by 5 bases and J by 5 bases, with 3 bases of the junction left unmatched. The CDR3 loop is CASSLTGYQPQHF. The CDR3 nucleotides are TGTGCCAGTAGTTTGACAGGGTATCAGCCCCAGCATTTT. The whole variable domain, remainder taken from reference TRBV19 and TRBJ1-5, is DGGITQSPKYLFRKEGQNVTLSCEQNLNHDAMYWYRQDPGQGLRLIYYSQIVNDFQKGDIAEGYSVSREKKESFPLTVTSAQKNPTAFYLCASSLTGYQPQHFGDGTRLSIL.

This clone was counted a single time. The chain uses TRBV6-2 or TRBV6-3 and TRBJ1-1; D remains ambiguous. Trimming cost V 6 bases and J 10 bases, with 15 bases left between them. The CDR3 sequence is 12 residues long. Germline assignment: CDR1 MNHEY and CDR2 SVGEGT. The CDR3 DNA reads TGTGCCAGCAGCCCCGGGAGATCAGGAGCTTTCTTT. Its protein product is CASSPGRSGAFF.

The sample holds one count of this clone. The rearrangement links TRBV5-6 to TRBJ1-2; 7 nucleotides line up with TRBD1. The CDR3 is 13 amino acids. With 4 bases clipped from V and 7 bases from J, the junction kept 7 bases outside the gene matches. The V gene's germline CDR1 is SGHDT and CDR2 YYEEEE. DNA of the CDR3: TGTGCCAGCAGCGGGAGTAACAGGGGTGGCTACACCTTC. Protein sequence: CASSGSNRGGYTF.

J is TRBJ2-1 and V is TRBV28, with D possibly being TRBD1 or TRBD2 (5 bases each). Trimming took 6 bases from V and 6 from J, leaving 12 bases between them. Germline lookup yields CDR1 MDHEN and CDR2 SYDVKM. CDR3 length equals 13 residues. The chain's CDR3 is CASRGDRTNEQFF. Written as DNA, the CDR3 is TGTGCCAGCAGGGGGGACCGGACCAATGAGCAGTTCTTC.

This clone counts as medium-sized. J is TRBJ1-5 and V is TRBV28, with TRBD1 matching 8 bases. CDR3 length: 15 residues. The germline V gene encodes CDR1 MDHEN and CDR2 SYDVKM. J gave up 3 bases and V 8 bases, and 9 bases lay outside the gene matches. The CDR3 sequence is CASCGQGGNNQPQHF. DNA of the CDR3: TGTGCCAGCTGCGGACAGGGAGGCAACAATCAGCCCCAGCATTTT.

This chain uses TRBV5-1 with TRBJ2-5; possible D gene TRBD1, 6 bases. V dropped 3 bases and J dropped 5 bases, with 14 bases sitting between them. CDR1 and CDR2 (germline): SGHRS, YFSETQ. The CDR3 totals 14 residues. CDR3 nucleotide sequence: TGCGCCAGCAGCTCTCACAGGGCTGGGGAGACCCAGTACTTC. It specifies CASSSHRAGETQYF.

The V and J genes are TRBV27 and TRBJ2-2; 9 bases are shared with TRBD1. There are 16 residues in the CDR3. Germline V lookup: CDR1 MNHEY, CDR2 SMNVEV (reference sequence). With 0 bases clipped from V and 6 bases from J, the junction kept 5 bases outside the gene matches. CDR3: CASSLSWTGVAGELFF. DNA for the CDR3: TGTGCCAGCAGTTTATCTTGGACAGGGGTGGCCGGGGAGCTGTTTTTT.

This sequence joins TRBV28 and TRBJ1-2, with D perhaps TRBD1 (5 bases). Germline assignment: CDR1 MDHEN and CDR2 SYDVKM. The V gene lost 10 bases and the J gene lost 2 bases, with 14 bases spanning the gap. CDR3 length: 13 amino acids. This CDR3 is CATPGKGNYGYTF. DNA for the CDR3: TGTGCCACACCAGGGAAAGGGAACTATGGCTACACCTTC.

The chain recombines TRBV4-3 with TRBJ1-1; 11 bases agree with TRBD1. Per germline, CDR1 LGHNA and CDR2 YSLEER. The CDR3 consists of 18 residues. V was clipped by 4 bases and J by 1 base; unmatched bases: 11. The CDR3 is CASSPGLGQGASNTEAFF. As DNA, the CDR3 is TGCGCCAGCAGCCCTGGCCTTGGACAGGGGGCTTCGAACACTGAAGCTTTCTTT.

Concerning this clone itself: The junction departs from the called germline gene at one end, perhaps through a read error. The chain carries TRBV7-7 and TRBJ2-2; 13 bases are a match to TRBD2. CDR1 is SSHAT and CDR2 is FNYEAQ in the germline V gene (reference sequence). This CDR3 has 18 amino acids. CDR3 protein: CASSLGTSGRENTGELFF. The CDR3 bases are TGTGCTAGCAGCTTAGGCACTAGCGGGAGGGAAAACACCGGGGAGCTGTTTTTT.

The chain uses TRBV28 and TRBJ2-7; no clear D. Germline V gives CDR1 MDHEN, CDR2 SYDVKM. The CDR3 has 12 residues. With 6 bases removed from V and 7 bases from J, the gap between germline ends came to 13 bases. The CDR3 bases are TGTGCCAGCAGGGACCCGCTTGGGGAGCAGTACGTC. Protein product: CASRDPLGEQYV.

The V and J genes are TRBV18 and TRBJ2-2; weak D call: TRBD1 (6 bases). V was clipped by 2 bases and J by 6 bases, with 7 bases between them. The germline V gene encodes CDR1 KGHSH and CDR2 LQKENI. The length of the CDR3 is 13 residues. CDR3 residues: CASSPGGAGELFF. The CDR3 DNA reads as TGTGCCAGCTCACCAGGGGGCGCCGGGGAGCTGTTTTTT. Together with reference TRBV18 and TRBJ2-2, the CDR3 gives the full variable domain: NAGVMQNPRHLVRRRGQEARLRCSPMKGHSHVYWYRQLPEEGLKFMVYLQKENIIDESGMPKERFSAEFPKEGPSILRIQQVVRGDSAAYFCASSPGGAGELFFGEGSRLTVL.

J is TRBJ2-3 and V is TRBV12-5; no reliable D call. V shed 1 base and J shed 4 bases, with 12 bases lying between them. Germline CDR1 LGHNT, CDR2 FRNRAP. The CDR3 has 15 residues. The CDR3 sequence is CASGLGVALADTQYF. CDR3 in DNA: TGTGCTAGTGGTTTGGGCGTTGCGCTCGCAGATACGCAGTATTTT.